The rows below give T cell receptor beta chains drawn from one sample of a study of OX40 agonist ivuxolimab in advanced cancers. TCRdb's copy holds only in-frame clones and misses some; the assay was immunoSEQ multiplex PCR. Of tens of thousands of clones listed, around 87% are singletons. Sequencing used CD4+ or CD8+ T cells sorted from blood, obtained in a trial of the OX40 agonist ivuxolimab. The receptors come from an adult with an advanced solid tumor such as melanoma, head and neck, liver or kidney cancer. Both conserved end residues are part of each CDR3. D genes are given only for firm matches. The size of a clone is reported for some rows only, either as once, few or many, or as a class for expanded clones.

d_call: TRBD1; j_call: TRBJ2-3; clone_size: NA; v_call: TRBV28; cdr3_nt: TGTGCCAGCAGTCACCAACAGGGGAGAGGTACAGATACGCAGTATTTT; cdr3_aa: CASSHQQGRGTDTQYF
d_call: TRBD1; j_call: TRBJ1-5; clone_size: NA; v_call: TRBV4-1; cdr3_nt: TGCGCCAGCAGCCAAGTACTCCGGGACAGGGGAATCAGCAATCAGCCCCAGCATTTT; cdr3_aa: CASSQVLRDRGISNQPQHF
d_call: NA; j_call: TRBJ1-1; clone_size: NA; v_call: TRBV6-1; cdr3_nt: TGTGCCAGCAGTGATCGGGGTTACACTGAAGCTTTCTTT; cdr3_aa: CASSDRGYTEAFF
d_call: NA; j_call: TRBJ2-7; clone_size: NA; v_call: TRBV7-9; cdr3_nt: TGTGCCAGCAGCTCATATCCCGGGCGGTACGAGCAGTACTTC; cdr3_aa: CASSSYPGRYEQYF
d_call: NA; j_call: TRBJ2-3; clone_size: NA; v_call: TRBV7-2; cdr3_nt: TGTGCCAGCAGCTTTGCCTGGGGGAGCACAGATACGCAGTATTTT; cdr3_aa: CASSFAWGSTDTQYF
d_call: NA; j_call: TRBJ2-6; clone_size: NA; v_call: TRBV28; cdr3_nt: TGTGCCAGCAGTTTGTACGGTCTCTCCTCTGGGGCCAACGTCCTGACTTTC; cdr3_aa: CASSLYGLSSGANVLTF
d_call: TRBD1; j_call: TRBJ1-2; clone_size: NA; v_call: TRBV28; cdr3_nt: TGTGCCAGCAGAAAGACAGGGTTCGACTATGGCTACACCTTC; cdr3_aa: CASRKTGFDYGYTF
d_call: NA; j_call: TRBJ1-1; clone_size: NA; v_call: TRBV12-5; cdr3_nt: TGTGCTAGTGGTTTGGGAAGATCATTGGGGACTGAAGCTTTCTTT; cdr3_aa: CASGLGRSLGTEAFF
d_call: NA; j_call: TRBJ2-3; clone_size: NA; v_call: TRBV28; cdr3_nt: TGTGCCAGCAGTCCCCCGGACGGACTCACAGATACGCAGTATTTT; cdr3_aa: CASSPPDGLTDTQYF
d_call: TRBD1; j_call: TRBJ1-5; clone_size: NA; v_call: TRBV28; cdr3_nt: TGTGCCAGCAGTCATCAGGGGGGAGGGAACAATCAGCCCCAGCATTTT; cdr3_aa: CASSHQGGGNNQPQHF
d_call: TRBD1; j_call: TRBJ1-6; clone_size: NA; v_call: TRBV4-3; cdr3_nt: TGCGCCAGCAGCCAAGAGGCAGGGGGCTATAATTCACCCCTCCACTTT; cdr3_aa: CASSQEAGGYNSPLHF
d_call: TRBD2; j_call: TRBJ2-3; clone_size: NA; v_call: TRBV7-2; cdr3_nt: TGTGCCACCCGACAGAGCGGGGGGATTGTCACAGATACGCAGTATTTT; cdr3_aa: CATRQSGGIVTDTQYF
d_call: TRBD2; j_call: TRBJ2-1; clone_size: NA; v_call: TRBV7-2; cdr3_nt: TGTGCCAGCAGCTTAGCAGGGCTAGCGGGGTACAATGAGCAGTTCTTC; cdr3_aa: CASSLAGLAGYNEQFF
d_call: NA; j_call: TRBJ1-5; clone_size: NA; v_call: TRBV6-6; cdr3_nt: TGTGCCAGCAGTTTGGACAACGATAGCAATCAGCCCCAGCATTTT; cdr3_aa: CASSLDNDSNQPQHF
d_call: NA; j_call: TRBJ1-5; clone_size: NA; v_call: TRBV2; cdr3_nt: TGTGCCAGCGAAGGACAAAGCAATCAGCCCCAGCATTTT; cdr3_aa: CASEGQSNQPQHF
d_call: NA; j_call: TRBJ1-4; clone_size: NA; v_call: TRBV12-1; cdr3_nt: TGTGCCAGCAGCTCCCTGGGGATGTCAAGGGAAAAACTGTTTTTT; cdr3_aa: CASSSLGMSREKLFF
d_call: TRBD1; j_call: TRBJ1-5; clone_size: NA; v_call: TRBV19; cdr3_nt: TGTGCCAGTAGTCCCCTAAGGGGACAGGGGGTTCAGCCCCAGCATTTT; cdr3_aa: CASSPLRGQGVQPQHF
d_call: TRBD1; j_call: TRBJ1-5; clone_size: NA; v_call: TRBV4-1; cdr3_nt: TGCGCCAGCAGCCCCACCGGGACAGGGGGAACTAGCAATCAGCCCCAGCATTTT; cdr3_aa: CASSPTGTGGTSNQPQHF
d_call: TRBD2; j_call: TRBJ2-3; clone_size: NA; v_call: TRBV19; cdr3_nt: TGTGCCAGTAGTATGGGGACTATGACAGATACGCAGTATTTT; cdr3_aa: CASSMGTMTDTQYF
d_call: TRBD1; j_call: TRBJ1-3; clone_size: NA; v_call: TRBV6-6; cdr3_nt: TGTGCCAGCAGCCTGGACAGGACGTTCATATATTTT; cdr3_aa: CASSLDRTFIYF
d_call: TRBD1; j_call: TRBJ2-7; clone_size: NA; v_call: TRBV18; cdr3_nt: TGTGCCAGCTCACCATTTCGTGGACAGGAGAGGCACGAGCAGTACTTC; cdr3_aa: CASSPFRGQERHEQYF
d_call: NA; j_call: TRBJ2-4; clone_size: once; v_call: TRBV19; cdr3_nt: TGTGCCAGTAGTATAATCACTACAGGGGCCAAAAACATTCAGTACTTC; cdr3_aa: CASSIITTGAKNIQYF
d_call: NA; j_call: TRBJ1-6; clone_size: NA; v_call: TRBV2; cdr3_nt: TGTGCCAGCAGGTTCGAACAGGGCAGCTCCTATAATTCACCCCTCCACTTT; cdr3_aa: CASRFEQGSSYNSPLHF
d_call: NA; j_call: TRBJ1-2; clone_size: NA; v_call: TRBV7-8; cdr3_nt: TGTGCCAGCAGCTTTTTCGGACAGACTAACTATGGCTACACCTTC; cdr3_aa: CASSFFGQTNYGYTF
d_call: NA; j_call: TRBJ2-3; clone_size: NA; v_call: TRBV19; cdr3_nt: TGTGCCAGTAGCATAGCCACAACAGATACGCAGTATTTT; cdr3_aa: CASSIATTDTQYF
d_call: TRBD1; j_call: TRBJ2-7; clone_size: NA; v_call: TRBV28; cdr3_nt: TGTGCCAGCGGCCGACAGGGGCCCCTCGAGCAGTACTTC; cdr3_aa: CASGRQGPLEQYF
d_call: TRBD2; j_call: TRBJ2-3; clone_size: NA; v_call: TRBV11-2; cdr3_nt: TGTGCCAGCAGCCAAGGGGGACTAGCGGGCACAGATACGCAGTATTTT; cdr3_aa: CASSQGGLAGTDTQYF
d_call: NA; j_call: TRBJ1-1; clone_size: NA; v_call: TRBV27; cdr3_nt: TGTGCCAGCAGGTTCACAGGACAGTTCACTGAAGCTTTCTTT; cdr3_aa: CASRFTGQFTEAFF
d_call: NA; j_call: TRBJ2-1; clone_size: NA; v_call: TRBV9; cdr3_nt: TGTGCCAGCAGCGTACTGGGGACCGGTTATGGTGAGCAGTTCTTC; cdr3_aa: CASSVLGTGYGEQFF
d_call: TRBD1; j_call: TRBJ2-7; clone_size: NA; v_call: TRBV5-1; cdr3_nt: TGCGCCAGCAGCTTTCGACAGGGTCGCGAGCAGTACTTC; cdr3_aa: CASSFRQGREQYF
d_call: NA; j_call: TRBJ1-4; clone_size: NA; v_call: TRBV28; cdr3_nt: TGTGCCAGCAGTTTAGTCGGGGGGGTAGTTAATGAAAAACTGTTTTTT; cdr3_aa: CASSLVGGVVNEKLFF
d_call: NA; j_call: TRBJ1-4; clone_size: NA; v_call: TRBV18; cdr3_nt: TGTGCCAGCTCTTTTCAGGACGGTGTTAATGAAAAACTGTTTTTT; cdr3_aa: CASSFQDGVNEKLFF
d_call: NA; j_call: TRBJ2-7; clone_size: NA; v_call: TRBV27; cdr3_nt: TGTGCCGAGCGTACTAGGGGCCGAACCTACGAGCAGTACTTC; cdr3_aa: CAERTRGRTYEQYF
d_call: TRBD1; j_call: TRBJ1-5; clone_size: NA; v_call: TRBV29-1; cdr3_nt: TGCAGCGTTGGGACAGGGGGGGATCAGCCCCAGCATTTT; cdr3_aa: CSVGTGGDQPQHF
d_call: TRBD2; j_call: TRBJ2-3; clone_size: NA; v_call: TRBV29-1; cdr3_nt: TGCAGCGTTGATTCTAGCGGCATCACAGATACGCAGTATTTT; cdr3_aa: CSVDSSGITDTQYF
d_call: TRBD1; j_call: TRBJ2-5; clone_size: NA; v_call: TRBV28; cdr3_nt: TGTGCCAGCAGGCATAGGACAGGCGCGTCCCAAGAGACCCAGTACTTC; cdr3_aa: CASRHRTGASQETQYF
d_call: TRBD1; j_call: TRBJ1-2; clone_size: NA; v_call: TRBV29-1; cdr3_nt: TGCAGCGTAGGACAGGAGCCGCTCCATGGCTACACCTTC; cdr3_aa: CSVGQEPLHGYTF
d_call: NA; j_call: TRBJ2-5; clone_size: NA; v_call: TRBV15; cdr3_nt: TGTGCCACCAGCAGAGATCCAGGTTCACAAGAGACCCAGTACTTC; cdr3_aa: CATSRDPGSQETQYF
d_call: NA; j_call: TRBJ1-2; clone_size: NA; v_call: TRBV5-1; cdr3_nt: TGCGCCAGCAGCTCTTCCCTTGAACGAGACTATGGCTACACCTTC; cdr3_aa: CASSSSLERDYGYTF
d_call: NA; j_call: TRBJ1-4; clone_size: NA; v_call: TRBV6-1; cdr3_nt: TGTGCCAGCAGCAGTTACAGGGTGGAGGAAAAACTGTTTTTT; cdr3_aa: CASSSYRVEEKLFF
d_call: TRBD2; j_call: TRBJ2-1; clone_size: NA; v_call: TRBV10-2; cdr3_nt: TGCGCCAGCAGTGGAAGGACCGGGACTAGCGAGGGGAATGAGCAGTTCTTC; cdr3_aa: CASSGRTGTSEGNEQFF
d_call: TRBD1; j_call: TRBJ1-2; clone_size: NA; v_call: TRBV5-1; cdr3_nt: TGCGCCAGCAGCGACGGGACAGGGTGGGGCTACACCTTC; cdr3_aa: CASSDGTGWGYTF